This T cell receptor (beta chain) was profiled in a study of cytomegalovirus exposure and HLA in healthy donors. CDR1 and CDR2 (germline): LGHNA, YSLEER. The CDR3 runs to 21 residues. The ends were cut back, 0 bases at V and 2 bases at J, with 27 bases in the middle. The PCR employed 60 Vbeta primers together with 13 Jbeta primers. Produced via immunoSEQ multiplex PCR; TCRdb's table is partial and in-frame only. The repertoire includes 100,000 to 150,000 clones, over 60% of them detected once, and about 12% sits in the top ten. V and J are TRBV4-3 and TRBJ2-3; tentative D call: TRBD1 (6 bases). Material for sequencing was PBMCs. The sequence derives from a woman aged 55 to 70 in good health and CMV-seropositive. In nucleotides, the CDR3 is TGCGCCAGCAGCCAAGATGCAGTGCGCAGGGGACGCTCCGGGTACACAGATACGCAGTATTTT. This codes for CASSQDAVRRGRSGYTDTQYF.